The T cell receptor (beta chain) described here comes from a study of blood T cell repertoires in COVID-19. Authors' data handling: Reference gene primer amplification in the assay estimated nucleated cell counts. Repertoires were generated with immunoSEQ multiplex PCR, while TCRdb's copy carries only in-frame clones and drops some. The V and J calls and clone size come from that table; D and trimming were worked out from the DNA. Here the sample spans 230,000 or so clones, approximately 81% being singletons. V gave up 0 bases and J gave up 2 bases, with 6 bases separating them. Germline CDR1 MNHEY, CDR2 SVGAGI. The CDR3 spans 14 residues.

The V gene is TRBV6-5, the J gene TRBJ2-3, with a weak D call TRBD1 (5 bases). This receptor was obtained from a young man with active or convalescent COVID-19. Sequenced material: peripheral blood. The DNA for the CDR3 is TGTGCCAGCAGTTACTCGACAGCCACAGATACGCAGTATTTT. Translated: CASSYSTATDTQYF.